These 6 T cell receptor beta chains came from one sample sequenced in a study of T-cell reconstitution after alpha-beta-depleted transplantation in children. Using unique molecular identifiers, the investigators prepared the TCRbeta library. Each CDR3 protein gets one entry after TCRdb re-called the PCR reads with MiXCR. The repertoire consists of under 850,000 distinct CDR3 sequences, with over 10% occurring once and the leading ten covering 0.79%. The sample in question was PBMCs, obtained before TCRalphabeta/CD19-depleted stem cell transplant. The receptors derive from a girl aged 2-10 years with congenital amegakaryocytic thrombocytopenia, due to receive a stem cell transplant.

This clonotype came up many times. J is TRBJ2-3 and V is TRBV29-1; TRBD1 is a possible D gene (7 bases). Germline lookup yields CDR1 SQVTM and CDR2 ANQGSEA. With 6 bases removed from V and 0 bases from J, the gap between germline ends came to 13 bases. The CDR3 runs to 14 residues. The CDR3 region has the DNA TGCAGCGTCGCGGGGACAGCTAGCACAGATACGCAGTATTTT. As protein: CSVAGTASTDTQYF.

Notes on this clonotype: At one end the junction does not follow the germline gene, possibly because of a read error. This chain joins TRBV29-1 and TRBJ2-7; D not resolved. Germline values: CDR1 SQVTM, CDR2 ANQGSEA. The CDR3 consists of 13 residues. CDR3: CSGHDGNSYKQYF. The CDR3 nucleotides are TGCAGCGGCCATGATGGGAACTCCTACAAGCAGTACTTC.

Ten or more counts support this clonotype. The genes are TRBV20-1 and TRBJ2-7; TRBD1 agrees at 11 bases. CDR1 and CDR2 from the germline V gene are DFQATT and SNEGSKA (reference sequence). Trimming at V came to 0 bases and at J to 2 bases, leaving 6 bases not matched to a gene. This CDR3 spans 16 amino acids. CDR3 sequence: CSARDSMGQGAYEQYF. CDR3 bases: TGCAGTGCTAGAGATTCTATGGGACAGGGGGCCTACGAGCAGTACTTC.

This clonotype has ten or more counts. J is TRBJ2-7 and V is TRBV5-1, with 7 nucleotides matching TRBD2. The V gene end was trimmed by 1 base and the J gene end by 0 bases; junction bases not matched to a gene: 7. This CDR3 comprises 16 residues. CDR1 and CDR2 (germline): SGHRS, YFSETQ. The CDR3 loop is CASSLLGAGHSYEQYF. The CDR3 coding sequence is TGCGCCAGCAGCTTGCTTGGAGCGGGGCACTCCTACGAGCAGTACTTC.

J is TRBJ1-2 and V is TRBV10-3; D might be TRBD1 (5 bases). V lost 6 bases and J lost 5, with 13 bases in between. This CDR3 has 13 residues. From germline, CDR1 is ENHRY and CDR2 SYGVKD. The CDR3 DNA reads TGTGCCATCAGCCGGGGAGGGGAGTATGGCTACACCTTC. Protein sequence: CAISRGGEYGYTF.

The V call is TRBV4-1, the J call TRBJ2-1, with D hard to call. Germline assignment: CDR1 MGHRA and CDR2 YSYEKL. The CDR3 contains 15 residues. Trimming took 1 base from V and 4 from J, leaving 11 bases between them. DNA of the CDR3: TGCGCCAGCAGCCAAGTGGGCGGAACATACAATGAGCAGTTCTTC. Its protein is CASSQVGGTYNEQFF.